One sample yielded the 13 T cell receptor beta chains listed below, sequenced in a study of CD8 T cells in ankylosing spondylitis. General study points: Roughly 8 highly homologous variants made up a TCR beta motif, and this motif appeared characteristic of ankylosing spondylitis blood.

TCRdb used MiXCR to reprocess the 5' RACE reads, holding one entry per CDR3 protein. The table lists around 770,000 distinct CDR3 sequences, 12% of them singletons, with just over 0.5% in the top ten. No antigen has been identified for these receptors. Sequencing was performed on blood, either unsorted or a sorted T cell fraction (not recorded which). Receptor source: a male donor with ankylosing spondylitis.

In nucleotides, the CDR3 is TGCAGTGCTTCCCCAACCCCCCCATACCCCATGCCGGAGACCCAGTACTTC. It encodes CSASPTPPYPMPETQYF. The chain uses TRBV20-1 and TRBJ2-5, with no clear D. CDR1 DFQATT and CDR2 SNEGSKA come from the germline V gene (reference sequence). The germline V and J ends were trimmed by 5 bases and 5 bases, with 27 bases remaining between them. The CDR3 is 17 residues long.

There are a few counts of this clonotype. The germline gene is not matched at one end of the junction; a read error may be the cause. The chain employs TRBV15 and TRBJ2-7, with 7 bases lining up with TRBD1. This CDR3 is 13 amino acids long. The germline V gene encodes CDR1 LNHNV and CDR2 YYDKDF (reference sequence). The DNA for the CDR3 is TGTGCCACCAGCCCAGGGGGAGTACGTGAGCAGCACTTC. Translation: CATSPGGVREQHF.

The chain combines TRBV28 with TRBJ1-5, with D possibly matching TRBD1 (5 bases). The V end was cut by 6 bases, the J end by 11 bases, with 11 bases between. Germline V lookup: CDR1 MDHEN, CDR2 SYDVKM. The CDR3 covers 11 residues. The DNA of the CDR3 is TGTGCCAGCAGGATGGACACGGCCCAGCATTTT. Amino acid sequence: CASRMDTAQHF.

In its sample, this clonotype was seen many times. The chain combines TRBV9 with TRBJ1-6; D is perhaps TRBD1 (5 bases). Germline V CDR1 and CDR2: SGDLS, YYNGEE. The V end was cut by 3 bases, the J end by 11 bases, with 18 bases between. CDR3 length: 15 amino acids. CDR3 sequence reads: CASSDPGGQGTPLHF. The CDR3, as DNA: TGTGCCAGCAGCGACCCCGGAGGACAAGGTACACCCCTCCACTTT.

This clonotype showed up just a few times. The chain is built from TRBV20-1 and TRBJ1-2; D perhaps matches TRBD1 (6 bases). The CDR3 has 14 residues. In germline, CDR1 is DFQATT, CDR2 SNEGSKA (reference sequence). Trimming removed 0 bases at V and 4 bases at J, with 12 bases between. CDR3 loop: CSAREHRAAYGYTF. In DNA, the CDR3 is TGCAGTGCTAGAGAACACAGGGCCGCCTATGGCTACACCTTC.

This clonotype was counted many times. J is TRBJ1-5 and V is TRBV20-1; 8 nucleotides match TRBD1. The CDR3 sequence is 13 residues long. Trimming cost V 5 bases and J 5 bases; bases outside gene matches: 5. CDR1 and CDR2 from the germline V gene are DFQATT and SNEGSKA (reference sequence). The CDR3 loop reads CSALGQGDQPQHF. The CDR3 nucleotides read TGCAGTGCTTTAGGACAGGGCGATCAGCCCCAGCATTTT.

The gene calls are TRBV20-1 and TRBJ2-7; D may be TRBD1 (5 bases). Germline CDR1 and CDR2: DFQATT and SNEGSKA (reference sequence). Trimming removed 6 bases at V and 0 bases at J, with 12 bases between. The CDR3 spans 13 residues. The CDR3 sequence is CSASKGNSYEQYF. Written as DNA, the CDR3 is TGCAGTGCGTCAAAGGGGAACTCCTACGAGCAGTACTTC.

The chain employs TRBV4-2 and TRBJ1-3; TRBD1 might be the D (5 bases). CDR3 size: 16 residues. Trimming took off 1 base at V and 0 bases at J, with 10 bases between the two ends. Germline CDR1 is LGHNA and CDR2 is YNFKEQ. The CDR3 loop reads CASSQVRADSGNTIYF. The DNA for the CDR3 is TGTGCCAGCAGCCAAGTCAGGGCTGACTCTGGAAACACCATATATTTT.

V gene TRBV12-3 or TRBV12-4 combines with J gene TRBJ2-1; D perhaps matches TRBD2 (5 bases). V was clipped by 2 bases and J by 12 bases, with 14 bases between them. CDR3 length equals 13 residues. CDR3 region: CASSLSMGVGQFF. CDR3 bases: TGTGCCAGCAGTTTATCTATGGGAGTAGGGCAGTTCTTC.

This chain joins TRBV7-9 and TRBJ2-2; unclear D gene. There are 12 residues in the CDR3. Trimming shortened V by 2 bases and J by 7 bases, and 5 bases separated the two germline ends. In germline, CDR1 is SEHNR, CDR2 FQNEAQ (reference sequence). The chain's CDR3 is CASSLTHGELFF. Written as DNA, the CDR3 is TGTGCCAGCAGCTTAACACACGGGGAGCTGTTTTTT.

The sample holds a few counts of this clonotype. The V gene is TRBV5-5, the J gene TRBJ1-1; no reliable D call. CDR1 and CDR2 (germline): SGHKS, YYEKEE (reference sequence). The CDR3 sequence is 16 residues long. V lost 5 bases and J 5 bases, leaving 22 bases between the germline ends. In DNA form, the CDR3 reads TGTGCCAGCAGTCTAAGACTCGGTCTAGGGCGGACTGAAGCTTTCTTT. Its protein product is CASSLRLGLGRTEAFF.

The count of this clonotype is one. This chain links TRBV5-1 with TRBJ1-1; possibly TRBD1 for D (5 bases). Between the trimmed V and J ends, which lost 3 bases and 5 bases, there was a span of 14 bases. The length of the CDR3 is 14 residues. Germline V gene data show CDR1 as SGHRS and CDR2 as YFSETQ. The CDR3 here is CASSYSNQGTEAFF. The CDR3 DNA reads as TGCGCCAGCAGCTATTCAAATCAGGGAACTGAAGCTTTCTTT.

This clonotype was recorded at least ten times. J is TRBJ2-7 and V is TRBV4-3; D tentatively fits TRBD1 or TRBD2 (5 bases each). V lost 3 bases to trimming and J lost 0 bases, with 21 bases between them. The CDR3 loop spans 18 amino acids. CDR1 is LGHNA and CDR2 is YSLEER in the germline V gene. Written as DNA, the CDR3 is TGCGCCAGCAGCCAGGTAGCGATACTAGGGGCCTCCTCCTACGAGCAGTACTTC. This codes for CASSQVAILGASSYEQYF.